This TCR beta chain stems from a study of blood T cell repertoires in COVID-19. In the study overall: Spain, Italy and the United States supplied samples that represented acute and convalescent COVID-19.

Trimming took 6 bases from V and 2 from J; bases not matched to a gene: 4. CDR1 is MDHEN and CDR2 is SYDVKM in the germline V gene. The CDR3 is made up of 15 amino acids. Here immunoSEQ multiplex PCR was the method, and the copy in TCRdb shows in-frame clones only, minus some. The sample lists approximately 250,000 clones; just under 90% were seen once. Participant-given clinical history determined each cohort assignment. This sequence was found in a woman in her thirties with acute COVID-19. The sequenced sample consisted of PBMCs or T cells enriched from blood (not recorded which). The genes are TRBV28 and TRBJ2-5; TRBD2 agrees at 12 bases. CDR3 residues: CASRSGLAGQETQYF. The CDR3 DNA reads TGTGCCAGCAGGTCTGGACTAGCGGGGCAAGAGACCCAGTACTTC.